This T cell receptor (beta chain) was sequenced during a study of blood T cell repertoires in COVID-19 (dated by TCRdb to about 2020). The study in broad terms: Collaborator samples came from the United States, Italy and Spain and covered acute and convalescent phases of COVID-19. The prospective study material was composed of cDNA or gDNA derived from T cells, B-cell-depleted T cells, or PBMCs. Subjects who had been exposed to COVID-19, were actively infected with it, or had recovered from it provided the deeply sampled blood TCRbeta repertoires that made up the dataset. The repertoires were released in a freely available public database meant as a resource for research on the immune response to SARS-CoV-2. A de-identified subject ID, COVID-19 status, age in years and sex were almost always included in the sample metadata. The samples were drawn from two sources: the first 160 participants of the ongoing ImmuneRACE study, and some 1,300 subjects contributed by 6 global collaborators. Where available, HLA class I and class II types were obtained from metadata supplied by the sample provider rather than from assay-based typing.

The CDR3, from cysteine to phenylalanine, totals 14 residues. Only the CDR3 DNA stays, 42 bases, in frame from base 1. V loses 1 base of germline sequence and J loses 1 base, and the interval between the two ends is 8 bases. CDR1 is given as SGHKS and CDR2 as YYEKEE, both from the germline V gene (reference sequence). Overall study outcomes, separate from this receptor: The quantity of clinical and demographic metadata differed by source and by participant and was supplied without curation.

A second Seattle source provided samples from volunteer blood donors who had recovered from COVID-19. The collaborating institutions used their own protocols to collect whole blood in K2EDTA tubes. Collaborator samples were shipped for TCRbeta analysis as frozen whole blood, isolated PBMCs, or DNA extracted from either sample type. The immunoSEQ Assay, a bias-controlled multiplex PCR, was used to amplify TCRbeta CDR3 regions from genomic DNA. On the study's bioinformatics: The number of nucleated cells in each sample was estimated from the amplification of reference gene primers within the assay. To quantify the absolute abundance of each unique TCRbeta CDR3 rearrangement, sequence reads were collapsed and filtered. Productive Simpson clonality was computed per sample as the square root of Simpson's diversity index over productive rearrangements. The table was pulled from immuneACCESS by TCRdb, which kept in-frame rearrangements only. Such tables lose some clones; where checked, under half of the loss comes from unresolved V genes, and the rest has no known cause. Clonal size and the V and J genes are those of that table, whereas D and trimming came from the DNA. Here the sample has around 240,000 clones; approximately 83% occur a single time. The ten most abundant clones make up about 3% of the sample.

Comments on this clone: Its antigen is unknown. Base qualities are not at hand, and no much larger clone is one base apart.

Recombination linked TRBV5-5 to TRBJ2-5, with no confidently assigned D gene. The clonotype comes from a woman aged 25-40 years who had recovered from COVID-19. Sequencing was carried out using peripheral blood. The CDR3 protein sequence reads: CASSLFNTQETQYF. At the DNA level, the sequence is TGTGCCAGCAGCTTGTTTAACACCCAAGAGACCCAGTACTTC.